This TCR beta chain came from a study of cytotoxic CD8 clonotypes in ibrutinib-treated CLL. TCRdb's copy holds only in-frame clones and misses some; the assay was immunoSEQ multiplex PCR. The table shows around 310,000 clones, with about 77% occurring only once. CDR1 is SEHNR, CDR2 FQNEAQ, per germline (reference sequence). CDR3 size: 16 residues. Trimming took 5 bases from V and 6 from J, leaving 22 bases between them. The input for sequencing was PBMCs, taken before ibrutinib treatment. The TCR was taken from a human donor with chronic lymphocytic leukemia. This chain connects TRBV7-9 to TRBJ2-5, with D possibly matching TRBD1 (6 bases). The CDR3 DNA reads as TGTGCCAGCAGCCACCCGCCTCCAGGGGACGTCAAGACCCAGTACTTC. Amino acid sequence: CASSHPPPGDVKTQYF.